What follows are 7 T cell receptor beta chains derived from one specimen sequenced in a study of CD8 T cells in Susac syndrome. Random hexamers served to reverse transcribe about 0.5 to 1 ug RNA. TCRdb processed the immunoSEQ multiplex PCR reads anew with MiXCR; each CDR3 protein has one entry. The sample yields more than 150,000 distinct CDR3 sequences, over 85% seen once. Input material: CD8+ T cells from PBMCs. The receptor source for this set is a human donor with multiple sclerosis.

The chain carries TRBV30 and TRBJ2-5; 7 bases match TRBD2. The length of the CDR3 is 15 residues. V shed 0 bases, J shed 4 bases, and the junction held 8 bases outside the gene matches. Germline values: CDR1 GTSNPN, CDR2 SVGIG (reference sequence). In DNA form, the CDR3 reads TGTGCCTGGAGTGTACATGGCGGGAGCTTAGAGACCCAGTACTTC. Amino acids: CAWSVHGGSLETQYF.

The chain combines TRBV29-1 with TRBJ2-7, with D tentatively TRBD1 (5 bases). CDR1 and CDR2 from the germline V gene are SQVTM and ANQGSEA. Trimming pared 3 bases from V and 7 bases from J, leaving 13 bases between. The CDR3 runs to 12 residues. CDR3 loop: CSVEIGAGEQYF. CDR3 bases: TGCAGCGTTGAGATAGGGGCAGGGGAGCAGTACTTC.

The chain uses TRBV13 and TRBJ1-1, with D uncertain. Germline loops: CDR1 PRHDT, CDR2 FYEKMQ (reference sequence). The CDR3 runs to 14 residues. With 5 bases removed from V and 0 bases from J, the gap between germline ends came to 10 bases. CDR3 DNA sequence: TGTGCCAGCAGCCCACCTACAGTGAACACTGAAGCTTTCTTT. This sequence encodes CASSPPTVNTEAFF.

The chain combines TRBV20-1 with TRBJ2-5; D might be TRBD1 (5 bases). The CDR3 covers 13 residues. Trimming removed 0 bases at V and 0 bases at J, with 5 bases between. The V gene's germline CDR1 is DFQATT and CDR2 SNEGSKA (reference sequence). CDR3 loop: CSAREQDQETQYF. The CDR3 region has the DNA TGCAGTGCTAGAGAACAGGACCAAGAGACCCAGTACTTC.

This sequence joins TRBV25-1 and TRBJ2-1, with D uncertain. Deletions cut 5 bases from V and 0 bases from J, with 5 bases between. The CDR3 loop spans 13 amino acids. Germline loops: CDR1 MGHDK, CDR2 SYGVNS. DNA of the CDR3: TGTGCCAGCAGTCAGAGCTCCTACAATGAGCAGTTCTTC. Translation gives CASSQSSYNEQFF.

This clonotype occurred a few times. This rearrangement joins TRBV7-3 to TRBJ2-7; D gene unclear. Per germline, CDR1 SGHTA and CDR2 FQGTGA. CDR3 length: 13 amino acids. V was pared by 0 bases and J by 5 bases, with 8 bases between. The CDR3: CASSLTSGDEQYF. In nucleotides, the CDR3 is TGTGCCAGCAGCTTAACGAGTGGCGACGAGCAGTACTTC.

The chain uses TRBV5-4 and TRBJ2-7, with TRBD2 matching 9 bases. The CDR3 length is 15 residues. Germline V gene lookup returns CDR1 SGHNT and CDR2 YYREEE (reference sequence). V trimming: 2 bases; J trimming: 2 bases; junction bases outside the gene matches: 5. The CDR3 region has the DNA TGTGCCAGCAGCTTCGAAGCGGGGGGACCCTACGAGCAGTACTTC. It is translated as CASSFEAGGPYEQYF.